Below are 23 T cell receptor beta chains sequenced from a single sample in a study of blood T cell repertoires in COVID-19. The data were produced by immunoSEQ multiplex PCR, yet TCRdb's version contains in-frame clones alone and is incomplete. Of 200,000 or so clones in the sample, approximately 90% were seen once. Sequences were obtained from peripheral blood. The source of these receptors is a man aged 60 to 69 with COVID-19, enrolled during active disease.

The genes are TRBV7-8 and TRBJ2-1; 9 bases map to TRBD1. The germline CDR1 and CDR2 sequences are SGHVS and FQNEAQ. The J segment lost 6 bases and the V segment lost 5 bases, leaving 8 bases of the junction unmatched. The CDR3 runs to 15 residues. CDR3 protein: CASSIGTGSFNEQFF. CDR3 sequence (DNA): TGTGCCAGCAGCATCGGGACAGGGTCTTTCAATGAGCAGTTCTTC. Full variable domain (missing parts from reference TRBV7-8 and TRBJ2-1): GAGVSQSPRYKVAKRGQDVALRCDPISGHVSLFWYQQALGQGPEFLTYFQNEAQLDKSGLPSDRFFAERPEGSVSTLKIQRTQQEDSAVYLCASSIGTGSFNEQFFGPGTRLTVL.

V is TRBV21-1 and J is TRBJ2-7; the D call TRBD1 from the table was never checked on the DNA. TRBV21-1 is a pseudogene segment. The CDR3 sequence is 15 residues long. Here the CDR3 reads CASSKGVETVGEQYF. The CDR3 nucleotides are TGTGCCAGCAGCAAAGGGGTCGAGACAGTGGGCGAGCAGTACTTC.

The genes are TRBV12-3 or TRBV12-4 and TRBJ1-1; D is uncertain. CDR3 length equals 12 residues. V was pared by 6 bases and J by 3 bases, with 8 bases between. CDR3 amino acids: CASSQLYTEAFF. In nucleotides, the CDR3 is TGTGCCAGCAGCCAGTTGTACACTGAAGCTTTCTTT.

The rearrangement links TRBV30 to TRBJ1-4; maybe TRBD1 (5 bases). The CDR3 loop spans 14 amino acids. The V and J ends lost 2 bases and 8 bases respectively, with 15 bases between them. Germline V gene lookup returns CDR1 GTSNPN and CDR2 SVGIG (reference sequence). CDR3: CAWSIDSGIEKLFF. The CDR3, as DNA: TGTGCCTGGAGTATAGACAGTGGGATCGAAAAACTGTTTTTT.

This chain uses TRBV7-6 with TRBJ2-7; D is possibly TRBD2 (6 bases). CDR3 length: 17 amino acids. Trimming took 1 base from V and 2 from J, leaving 18 bases between them. Germline V gene sequence: CDR1 SGHVS, CDR2 FNYEAQ. The DNA for the CDR3 is TGTGCCAGCAGCTTAGAAGGATTTGGAGGGCCTACCTACGAGCAGTACTTC. It encodes CASSLEGFGGPTYEQYF. The full variable domain, rest sourced from reference TRBV7-6 and TRBJ2-7, is GAGVSQSPRYKVTKRGQDVALRCDPISGHVSLYWYRQALGQGPEFLTYFNYEAQQDKSGLPNDRFSAERPEGSISTLTIQRTEQRDSAMYRCASSLEGFGGPTYEQYFGPGTRLTVT.

The chain joins TRBV2 to TRBJ2-7; D gene uncertain. CDR1 and CDR2 from the germline V gene are SNHLY and FYNNEI. This CDR3 comprises 15 residues. Trimming shortened V by 2 bases and J by 3 bases, and 14 bases separated the two germline ends. CDR3 DNA sequence: TGTGCCAGCAGTGAAATTCGTACCGGCGGCTACGAGCAGTACTTC. It yields the protein CASSEIRTGGYEQYF. Complete variable domain (other parts from reference TRBV2 and TRBJ2-7): EPEVTQTPSHQVTQMGQEVILRCVPISNHLYFYWYRQILGQKVEFLVSFYNNEISEKSEIFDDQFSVERPDGSNFTLKIRSTKLEDSAMYFCASSEIRTGGYEQYFGPGTRLTVT.

The chain carries TRBV5-8 and TRBJ1-5; D possibly corresponds to TRBD1 (5 bases). CDR3 length equals 14 residues. The germline V gene encodes CDR1 SGHTS and CDR2 YDEGEE. V was pared by 4 bases and J by 8 bases, with 16 bases between. CDR3 region: CASSRGTVREPQHF. Here the CDR3 DNA reads TGTGCCAGCAGCCGCGGGACGGTTAGGGAGCCCCAGCATTTT.

V usage is TRBV5-4 and J usage is TRBJ1-5; D possibly corresponds to TRBD1 (6 bases). CDR3 length equals 15 residues. CDR1 is SGHNT, CDR2 YYREEE, per germline (reference sequence). Deletions cut 5 bases from V and 4 bases from J, with 16 bases between. The CDR3 loop reads CASSFRGGTNQPQHF. The CDR3, as DNA: TGTGCCAGCAGTTTCCGGGGGGGGACAAATCAGCCCCAGCATTTT.

The sample holds one count of this clone. V usage is TRBV19 and J usage is TRBJ1-5; 9 bases fit TRBD1. J was trimmed by 7 bases and V by 7 bases; bases with no gene match: 11. Per germline, CDR1 LNHDA and CDR2 SQIVND (reference sequence). The CDR3 spans 15 residues. The CDR3 DNA is TGTGCCAGTAATAGGGAAGGACAGGGGTCCCAGCCCCAGCATTTT. It translates to CASNREGQGSQPQHF.

V usage is TRBV18 and J usage is TRBJ2-5, with D perhaps matching TRBD1 (6 bases). V lost 0 bases, J lost 5 bases, and 10 bases lay in between. Germline CDR1 and CDR2: KGHSH and LQKENI. The CDR3 is made up of 14 amino acids. The CDR3 spells CASSPPPGAETQYF. Written as DNA, the CDR3 is TGTGCCAGCTCACCACCACCAGGGGCGGAGACCCAGTACTTC. Looking up the rest from reference TRBV18 and TRBJ2-5 gives the full variable domain: NAGVMQNPRHLVRRRGQEARLRCSPMKGHSHVYWYRQLPEEGLKFMVYLQKENIIDESGMPKERFSAEFPKEGPSILRIQQVVRGDSAAYFCASSPPPGAETQYFGPGTRLLVL.

The CDR3 nucleotides are TGTGCCTGGACCGGGACAGGGGGACTGAACACTGAAGCTTTCTTT. Protein sequence: CAWTGTGGLNTEAFF. The rearrangement joins TRBV30 to TRBJ1-1; 11 bases agree with TRBD1. CDR3 length: 15 amino acids. Germline V gene data show CDR1 as GTSNPN and CDR2 as SVGIG (reference sequence). V shed 4 bases and J 0 bases; nucleotides not matched to a gene: 4.

The rearrangement joins TRBV15 to TRBJ1-1; D may be TRBD1 (6 bases). The V and J ends lost 2 bases and 10 bases respectively, with 14 bases between them. CDR1 LNHNV and CDR2 YYDKDF come from the germline V gene (reference sequence). The CDR3 totals 13 residues. The CDR3 here is CATSRHPGGAAFF. In DNA form, the CDR3 reads TGTGCCACCAGCAGACACCCGGGGGGCGCAGCTTTCTTT. The full variable domain, in which reference TRBV15 and TRBJ1-1 provide the parts outside the CDR3, is DAMVIQNPRYQVTQFGKPVTLSCSQTLNHNVMYWYQQKSSQAPKLLFHYYDKDFNNEADTPDNFQSRRPNTSFCFLDIRSPGLGDTAMYLCATSRHPGGAAFFGQGTRLTVV.

This chain uses TRBV3-1 (or the pseudogene TRBV3-2) with TRBJ2-1, with D perhaps TRBD2 (5 bases). Trimming took off 1 base at V and 9 bases at J, with 13 bases between the two ends. Germline-derived CDR1 and CDR2 are LGHDT and YNNKEL (reference sequence). The CDR3 covers 14 residues. The CDR3, as DNA: TGTGCCAGCAGCCAAGGGGAGTTTATCGGTGAGCAGTTCTTC. It is translated as CASSQGEFIGEQFF.

The chain links TRBV5-6 to TRBJ2-2; possible D gene TRBD2, 6 bases. The CDR3 is 14 residues long. CDR1 and CDR2 (germline): SGHDT, YYEEEE. V was pared by 1 base and J by 6 bases, with 10 bases between. CDR3 sequence: CASSLRRVAGELFF. CDR3 nucleotides: TGTGCCAGCAGCTTGAGGAGGGTGGCCGGGGAGCTGTTTTTT.

The rearrangement joins TRBV3-1 (or the pseudogene TRBV3-2) to TRBJ1-2; D remains unclear. This CDR3 region has 13 residues. Trimming removed 4 bases at V and 0 bases at J, with 6 bases between. The germline V gene has CDR1 LGHDT and CDR2 YNNKEL (reference sequence). The CDR3 spells CASSPSTNYGYTF. Here the CDR3 DNA reads TGTGCCAGCAGCCCTAGTACTAACTATGGCTACACCTTC.

The V call is TRBV7-9, the J call TRBJ1-1, with D perhaps TRBD1 (5 bases). Trimming took off 2 bases at V and 4 bases at J, with 14 bases between the two ends. This CDR3 has 15 residues. The germline CDR1 and CDR2 sequences are SEHNR and FQNEAQ (reference sequence). The CDR3 is CASSLKGRAFTEAFF. The DNA for the CDR3 is TGTGCCAGCAGCTTAAAAGGCAGGGCTTTCACTGAAGCTTTCTTT.

The chain is built from TRBV5-5 and TRBJ1-2, with 9 bases identical to TRBD1. Per germline, CDR1 SGHKS and CDR2 YYEKEE (reference sequence). The CDR3 is made up of 16 amino acids. V shed 2 bases and J 0 bases; nucleotides not matched to a gene: 5. The CDR3 protein is CASSFWDRVSNYGYTF. Written as DNA, the CDR3 is TGTGCCAGCAGCTTTTGGGACAGGGTCTCTAACTATGGCTACACCTTC. The full variable domain, with the rest looked up from reference TRBV5-5 and TRBJ1-2, is DAGVTQSPTHLIKTRGQQVTLRCSPISGHKSVSWYQQVLGQGPQFIFQYYEKEERGRGNFPDRFSARQFPNYSSELNVNALLLGDSALYLCASSFWDRVSNYGYTFGSGTRLTVV.

This clone was seen more than once but under ten times. J is TRBJ2-7 and V is TRBV11-2, with D unclear. V lost 1 base, J lost 2 bases, and 9 bases lay in between. The CDR3 sequence is 14 residues long. Per the germline V gene, CDR1 is SGHAT and CDR2 is FQNNGV. The CDR3 sequence: CASSLVQFPYEQYF. The CDR3, as DNA: TGTGCCAGCAGCTTAGTTCAGTTTCCCTACGAGCAGTACTTC.

The CDR3 nucleotides are TGTGCCAGCAGGCCCTCGGGTGCGGTTGAGCAGTTCTTC. It yields the protein CASRPSGAVEQFF. The chain recombines TRBV12-3 or TRBV12-4 with TRBJ2-1; D remains ambiguous. The CDR3 covers 13 residues. V dropped 6 bases and J dropped 9 bases, with 15 bases sitting between them.

This chain links TRBV6-5 with TRBJ1-2; 12 bases line up with TRBD1. Germline V CDR1 and CDR2: MNHEY, SVGAGI. This CDR3 region has 14 residues. V trimming: 2 bases; J trimming: 7 bases; junction bases outside the gene matches: 2. The chain's CDR3 is CASSYGTGGGGYTF. The CDR3 nucleotides are TGTGCCAGCAGTTACGGGACAGGGGGCGGTGGCTACACCTTC.

The chain employs TRBV2 and TRBJ1-6, with D perhaps matching TRBD1 (6 bases). This CDR3 is 15 amino acids long. Trimming removed 3 bases at V and 7 bases at J, with 13 bases between. CDR1 and CDR2 (germline): SNHLY, FYNNEI. The chain's CDR3 is CASSDLDRRNSPLHF. CDR3 in DNA: TGTGCCAGCAGTGACTTAGACAGGCGCAATTCACCCCTCCACTTT.

The chain recombines TRBV5-1 with TRBJ1-6; D is undetermined. CDR3 length: 15 residues. V lost 4 bases and J 5 bases, leaving 13 bases between the germline ends. The germline CDR1 and CDR2 sequences are SGHRS and YFSETQ. CDR3 protein: CASSPLEGDNSPLHF. CDR3 in DNA: TGCGCCAGCAGCCCCCTAGAGGGAGATAATTCACCCCTCCACTTT.

This clone has only one observation. The chain couples TRBV20-1 to TRBJ2-7; 15 bases map to TRBD2. The CDR3 sequence is 16 residues long. V gave up 3 bases and J gave up 0 bases; unmatched junction bases: 3. Germline loops: CDR1 DFQATT, CDR2 SNEGSKA (reference sequence). CDR3 nucleotides: TGCAGTGCTAGTGGACTAGCGGGAGGGCCCTCCTACGAGCAGTACTTC. Its protein product is CSASGLAGGPSYEQYF.